This TCR beta chain was recovered during a study of PD-L1 blockade in urothelial cancer. Turning to the study itself: Blood was evaluated 3 weeks (second dose) and 6 weeks after therapy began. General study results and limits: In blood sampled pretreatment, TCR clonality below the median predicted better survival.

The CDR3 consists of 12 residues. Germline CDR1 is MNHEY and CDR2 is SVGAGI. V shed 8 bases and J shed 6 bases, with 13 bases lying between them. About this clone: Antigen: not known.

Spiking each PCR with synthetic TCR analog templates was performed. Only in-frame clones appear in the TCRdb table, and some are missing; sequencing was by immunoSEQ multiplex PCR. Among 65,000 to 90,000 clones listed, 84% were seen once. This sample's time point: pretreatment peripheral blood. Each patient supplied 1 to 8 pretreatment and on-treatment samples. The TCR was taken from a woman between 70 and 85 years old with urothelial cancer. The chain carries TRBV6-5 and TRBJ1-2; possibly TRBD1 for D (6 bases). The specimen comprised PBMCs, sampled around atezolizumab (anti-PD-L1) treatment. CDR3 residues: CASYRGAHGYTF. CDR3 bases: TGTGCCAGCTACCGGGGGGCGCATGGCTACACCTTC.